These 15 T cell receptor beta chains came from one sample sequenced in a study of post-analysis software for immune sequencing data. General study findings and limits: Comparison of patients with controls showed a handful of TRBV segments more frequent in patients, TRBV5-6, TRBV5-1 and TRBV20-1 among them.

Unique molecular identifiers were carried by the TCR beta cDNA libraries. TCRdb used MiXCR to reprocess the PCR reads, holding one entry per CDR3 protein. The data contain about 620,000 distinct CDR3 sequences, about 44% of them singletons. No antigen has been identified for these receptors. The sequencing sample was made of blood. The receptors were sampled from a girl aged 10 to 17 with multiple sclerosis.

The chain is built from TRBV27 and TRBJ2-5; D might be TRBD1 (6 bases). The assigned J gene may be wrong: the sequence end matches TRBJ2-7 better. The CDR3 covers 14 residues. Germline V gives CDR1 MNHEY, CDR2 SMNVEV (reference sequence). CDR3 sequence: CASSYGLGDNEQYF. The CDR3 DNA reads TGTGCCAGCAGCTATGGACTGGGGGACAACGAGCAGTACTTC.

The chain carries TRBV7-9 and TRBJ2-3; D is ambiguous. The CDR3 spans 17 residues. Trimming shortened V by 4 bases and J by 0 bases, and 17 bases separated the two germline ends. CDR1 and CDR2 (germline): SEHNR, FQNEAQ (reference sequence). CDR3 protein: CASSYLPSTLSTDTQYF. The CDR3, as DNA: TGTGCCAGCAGCTACCTGCCTAGTACCCTAAGCACAGATACGCAGTATTTT.

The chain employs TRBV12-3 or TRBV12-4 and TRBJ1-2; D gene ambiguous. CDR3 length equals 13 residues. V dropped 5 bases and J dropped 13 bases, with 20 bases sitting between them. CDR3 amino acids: CASSIHPSVPGTF. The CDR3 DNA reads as TGTGCCAGCAGTATCCACCCTTCGGTCCCGGGCACCTTC.

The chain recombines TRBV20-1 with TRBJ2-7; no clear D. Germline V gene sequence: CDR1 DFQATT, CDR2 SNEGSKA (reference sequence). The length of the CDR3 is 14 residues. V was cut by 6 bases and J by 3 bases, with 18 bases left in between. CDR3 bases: TGCAGTGCCTCAGCGATCGGACCCTACTACGAGCAGTACTTC. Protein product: CSASAIGPYYEQYF.

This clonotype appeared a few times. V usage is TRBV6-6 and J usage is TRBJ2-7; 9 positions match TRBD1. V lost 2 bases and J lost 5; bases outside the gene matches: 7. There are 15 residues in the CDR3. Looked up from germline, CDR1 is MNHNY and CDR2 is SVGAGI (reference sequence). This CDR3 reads CASSYPRDRAHEQYF. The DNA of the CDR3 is TGTGCCAGCAGTTACCCCCGGGACAGGGCCCACGAGCAGTACTTC.

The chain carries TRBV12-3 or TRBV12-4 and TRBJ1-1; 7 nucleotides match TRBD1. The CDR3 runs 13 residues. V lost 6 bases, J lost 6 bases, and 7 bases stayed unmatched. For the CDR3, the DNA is TGTGCCAGCAGAAAAGACAGGGTAGCTGAAGCTTTCTTT. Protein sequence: CASRKDRVAEAFF.

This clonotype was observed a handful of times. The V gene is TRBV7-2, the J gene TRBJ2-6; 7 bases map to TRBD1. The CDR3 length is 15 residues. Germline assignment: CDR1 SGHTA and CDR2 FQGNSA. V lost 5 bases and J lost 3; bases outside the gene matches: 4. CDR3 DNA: TGTGCCAGCAGCCAAGGGGGCGGTGGGGCCAACGTCCTGACTTTC. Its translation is CASSQGGGGANVLTF.

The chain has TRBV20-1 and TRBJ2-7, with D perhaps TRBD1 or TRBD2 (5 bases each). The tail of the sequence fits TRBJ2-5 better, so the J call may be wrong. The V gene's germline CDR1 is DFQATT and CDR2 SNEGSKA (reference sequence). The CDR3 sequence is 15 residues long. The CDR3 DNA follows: TGCAGTGCCATGAACCCGGGGACCCGAGGAGAGACCCAGTACTTC. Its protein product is CSAMNPGTRGETQYF.

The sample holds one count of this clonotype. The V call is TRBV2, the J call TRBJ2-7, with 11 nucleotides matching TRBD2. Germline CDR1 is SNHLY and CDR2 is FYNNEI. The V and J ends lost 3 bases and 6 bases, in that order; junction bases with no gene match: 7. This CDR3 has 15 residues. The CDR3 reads CASSDSTSGSLEQYF. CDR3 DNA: TGTGCCAGCAGTGACAGTACTAGCGGGAGCCTCGAGCAGTACTTC.

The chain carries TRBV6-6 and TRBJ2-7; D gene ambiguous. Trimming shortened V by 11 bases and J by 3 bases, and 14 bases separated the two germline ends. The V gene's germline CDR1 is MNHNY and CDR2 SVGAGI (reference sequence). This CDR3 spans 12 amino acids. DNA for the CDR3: TGTGCCTGCGCAAAGGGAAGCTACGAGCAGTACTTC. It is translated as CACAKGSYEQYF.

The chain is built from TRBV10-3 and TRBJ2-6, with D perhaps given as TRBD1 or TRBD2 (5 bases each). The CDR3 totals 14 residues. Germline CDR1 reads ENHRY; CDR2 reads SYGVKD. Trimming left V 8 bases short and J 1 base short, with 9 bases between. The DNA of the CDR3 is TGTGCCATCCGGGACGTTTCTGGGGCCAACGTCCTGACTTTC. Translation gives CAIRDVSGANVLTF.

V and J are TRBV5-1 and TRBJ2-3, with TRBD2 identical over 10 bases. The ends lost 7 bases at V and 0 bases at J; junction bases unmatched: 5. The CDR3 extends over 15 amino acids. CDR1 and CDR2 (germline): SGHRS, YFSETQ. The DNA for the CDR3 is TGCGCCAGCCAACAGCGGGAGGGTAGCACAGATACGCAGTATTTT. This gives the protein CASQQREGSTDTQYF.

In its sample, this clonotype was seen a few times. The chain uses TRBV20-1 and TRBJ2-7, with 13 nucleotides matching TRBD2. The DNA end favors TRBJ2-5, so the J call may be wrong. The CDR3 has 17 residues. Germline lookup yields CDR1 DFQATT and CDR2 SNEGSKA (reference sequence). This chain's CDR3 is CSARDRGLAGKRETQYF. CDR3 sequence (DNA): TGCAGTGCTAGAGATCGGGGACTAGCGGGGAAGAGGGAGACCCAGTACTTC.

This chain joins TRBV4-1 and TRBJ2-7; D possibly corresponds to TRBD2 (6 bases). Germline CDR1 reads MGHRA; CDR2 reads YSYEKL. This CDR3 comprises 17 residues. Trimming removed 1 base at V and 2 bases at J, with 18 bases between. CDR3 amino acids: CASSQAPSGGNTYEQYF. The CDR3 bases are TGCGCCAGCAGCCAAGCCCCCAGTGGAGGGAACACCTACGAGCAGTACTTC.

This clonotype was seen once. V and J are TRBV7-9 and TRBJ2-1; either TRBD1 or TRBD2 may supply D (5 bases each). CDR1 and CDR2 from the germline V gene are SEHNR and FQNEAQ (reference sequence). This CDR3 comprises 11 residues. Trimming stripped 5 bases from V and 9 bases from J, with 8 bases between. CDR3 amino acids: CASSPGPEQFF. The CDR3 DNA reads TGTGCCAGCAGCCCGGGGCCTGAGCAGTTCTTC.